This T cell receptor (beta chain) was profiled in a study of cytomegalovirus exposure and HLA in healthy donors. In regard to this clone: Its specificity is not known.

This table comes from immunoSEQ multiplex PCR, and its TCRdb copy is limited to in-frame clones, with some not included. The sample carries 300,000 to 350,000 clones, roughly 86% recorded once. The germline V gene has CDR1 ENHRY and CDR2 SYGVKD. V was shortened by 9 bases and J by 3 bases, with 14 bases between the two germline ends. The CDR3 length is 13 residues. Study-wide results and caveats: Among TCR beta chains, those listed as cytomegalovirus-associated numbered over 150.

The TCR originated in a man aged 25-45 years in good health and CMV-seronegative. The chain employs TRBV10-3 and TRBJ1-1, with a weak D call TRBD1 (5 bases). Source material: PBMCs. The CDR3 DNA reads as TGTGCCATGGGTACAGGCCGGGACACTGAAGCTTTCTTT. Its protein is CAMGTGRDTEAFF.